This TCR beta chain stems from a study of blood T cell repertoires in COVID-19. Study context: There were acute and convalescent COVID-19 samples, and they came from the United States, Italy and Spain.

The V end lost 7 bases, the J end lost 6 bases, and 10 bases lay between the germline ends. The V gene's germline CDR1 is MNHNY and CDR2 SVGAGI (reference sequence). CDR3 length: 12 residues. The assay was immunoSEQ multiplex PCR, and TCRdb's table has in-frame clones only and misses some. The sample consists of 250,000 to 300,000 clones, almost 90% of them appearing once. Specimen: peripheral blood. The rearrangement joins TRBV6-6 to TRBJ1-5, with unresolved D. The sequence was obtained from a woman younger than 45 with COVID-19, enrolled during active disease. CDR3 coding DNA: TGTGCCAGCAACGGGGTTACTCAGCCCCAGCATTTT. Protein: CASNGVTQPQHF.